These T cell receptor beta chains were read from a single sample in a study of T cells in Graves' hyperthyroidism and ophthalmopathy. Each CDR3 protein gets one entry after TCRdb re-called the multiplex PCR reads with MiXCR. This sample has roughly 840,000 distinct CDR3 sequences, with 38% found just once. The sequenced sample was blood. These receptors all stem from a man younger than 35 with Graves' hyperthyroidism. The CDR3 runs from the conserved cysteine through the conserved F or W. D genes are given only for firm matches. Part of the rows lack a size; the others show once, few, many or a class for expanded clones.

v_call: TRBV29-1; j_call: TRBJ1-3; d_call: .; clone_size: .; cdr3_aa: CSVGWEDYGYTIYF; cdr3_nt: TGCAGCGTTGGTTGGGAGGACTATGGCTACACCATATATTTT
v_call: TRBV15; j_call: TRBJ2-6; d_call: .; clone_size: .; cdr3_aa: CATSRDLTF; cdr3_nt: TGTGCCACCAGCAGAGACCTGACTTTC
v_call: TRBV13; j_call: TRBJ1-3; d_call: .; clone_size: few; cdr3_aa: CASSASGDTIYF; cdr3_nt: TGTGCCAGCAGCGCCTCAGGGGACACCATATATTTT
v_call: TRBV29-1; j_call: TRBJ1-3; d_call: TRBD1; clone_size: .; cdr3_aa: CSVETGDRGNTIYF; cdr3_nt: TGCAGCGTTGAAACAGGGGACAGGGGAAACACCATATATTTT
v_call: TRBV10-2; j_call: TRBJ1-4; d_call: .; clone_size: .; cdr3_aa: CASSELRAYEKLFF; cdr3_nt: TGCGCCAGCAGTGAGTTACGGGCCTATGAAAAACTGTTTTTT
v_call: TRBV9; j_call: TRBJ2-7; d_call: TRBD2; clone_size: .; cdr3_aa: CASSTAGGQNEQYF; cdr3_nt: TGTGCCAGCAGCACCGCGGGGGGTCAAAACGAGCAGTACTTC
v_call: TRBV2; j_call: TRBJ2-5; d_call: .; clone_size: many; cdr3_aa: CASSREQETQYF; cdr3_nt: TGTGCCAGCAGCAGGGAACAAGAGACCCAGTACTTC
v_call: TRBV6-1; j_call: TRBJ2-7; d_call: .; clone_size: few; cdr3_aa: CASSTHEQYF; cdr3_nt: TGTGCCAGCAGTACACACGAGCAGTACTTC
v_call: TRBV7-2; j_call: TRBJ2-7; d_call: .; clone_size: many; cdr3_aa: CASSLVQALSEQYF; cdr3_nt: TGTGCCAGCAGCTTAGTCCAGGCCTTGAGCGAGCAGTACTTC
v_call: TRBV7-2; j_call: TRBJ1-4; d_call: .; clone_size: .; cdr3_aa: CASSLTGTKLFF; cdr3_nt: TGTGCCAGCAGCTTAACCGGGACAAAACTGTTTTTT
v_call: TRBV11-2; j_call: TRBJ1-5; d_call: .; clone_size: .; cdr3_aa: CASTLGPGEPQHF; cdr3_nt: TGCGCCAGTACTTTGGGACCCGGAGAGCCCCAGCATTTT
v_call: TRBV10-3; j_call: TRBJ1-6; d_call: .; clone_size: many; cdr3_aa: CAISGPNSPLHF; cdr3_nt: TGTGCCATCAGCGGGCCCAATTCACCCCTCCACTTT
v_call: TRBV19; j_call: TRBJ2-7; d_call: TRBD2; clone_size: few; cdr3_aa: CASSIAAATAGGRYEQYF; cdr3_nt: TGTGCCAGTAGTATAGCAGCAGCGACGGCGGGAGGGCGATACGAGCAGTACTTC
v_call: TRBV2; j_call: TRBJ1-6; d_call: .; clone_size: .; cdr3_aa: CASSETGWGSPLHF; cdr3_nt: TGTGCCAGCAGTGAAACAGGGTGGGGTTCACCCCTCCACTTT
v_call: TRBV5-1; j_call: TRBJ2-7; d_call: .; clone_size: .; cdr3_aa: CASSSDGHGNYEQYF; cdr3_nt: TGTGCCAGCAGCTCAGATGGGCACGGAAACTACGAGCAGTACTTC
v_call: TRBV29-1; j_call: TRBJ1-2; d_call: .; clone_size: .; cdr3_aa: CSVQTGGSYEYGYTF; cdr3_nt: TGCAGCGTGCAGACAGGAGGATCCTACGAGTATGGCTACACCTTC
v_call: TRBV20-1; j_call: TRBJ1-2; d_call: .; clone_size: few; cdr3_aa: CSARNPDGYTF; cdr3_nt: TGCAGTGCTAGGAACCCGGATGGCTACACCTTC
v_call: TRBV10-3; j_call: TRBJ1-2; d_call: .; clone_size: .; cdr3_aa: CATGTYGYTF; cdr3_nt: TGTGCCACCGGGACCTATGGCTACACCTTC
v_call: TRBV19; j_call: TRBJ1-2; d_call: TRBD1; clone_size: .; cdr3_aa: CASTPQGQGARDYGYTF; cdr3_nt: TGTGCCAGTACCCCCCAGGGACAGGGGGCGCGTGACTATGGCTACACCTTC
v_call: TRBV7-9; j_call: TRBJ2-5; d_call: .; clone_size: many; cdr3_aa: CASSSPSAQETQYF; cdr3_nt: TGTGCCAGCAGCTCGCCTAGCGCCCAAGAGACCCAGTACTTC
v_call: TRBV7-8; j_call: TRBJ1-2; d_call: .; clone_size: .; cdr3_aa: CASRLGAPNYDYTF; cdr3_nt: TGTGCCAGCAGGCTGGGGGCGCCGAACTATGACTACACCTTC
v_call: TRBV20-1; j_call: TRBJ1-2; d_call: .; clone_size: many; cdr3_aa: CSARKGDGAEGYTF; cdr3_nt: TGCAGTGCTAGGAAGGGGGACGGCGCAGAAGGCTACACCTTC
v_call: TRBV9; j_call: TRBJ1-1; d_call: .; clone_size: .; cdr3_aa: CASSPDSWDTALNTEAFF; cdr3_nt: TGTGCCAGCAGCCCAGATTCTTGGGACACGGCCTTGAACACTGAAGCTTTCTTT
v_call: TRBV7-2; j_call: TRBJ1-1; d_call: TRBD1; clone_size: .; cdr3_aa: CASNEVQGFTEAFF; cdr3_nt: TGTGCCAGCAACGAAGTACAGGGGTTCACTGAAGCTTTCTTT
v_call: TRBV9; j_call: TRBJ2-5; d_call: TRBD1; clone_size: .; cdr3_aa: CASSRDRVPKTQYF; cdr3_nt: TGTGCCAGCAGCCGGGACAGGGTACCAAAGACCCAGTACTTC
v_call: TRBV5-1; j_call: TRBJ1-2; d_call: TRBD1; clone_size: few; cdr3_aa: CASSGGQGIIYGYTF; cdr3_nt: TGCGCCAGCAGCGGCGGACAGGGTATTATCTATGGCTACACCTTC
v_call: TRBV10-1; j_call: TRBJ1-1; d_call: TRBD1; clone_size: .; cdr3_aa: CASMCRTGNMNTEAFF; cdr3_nt: TGCGCCAGCATGTGTCGGACAGGCAATATGAACACTGAAGCTTTCTTT
v_call: TRBV7-8; j_call: TRBJ1-5; d_call: .; clone_size: many; cdr3_aa: CASSSTGRSYQPQHF; cdr3_nt: TGTGCCAGCAGCTCTACGGGCAGATCATATCAGCCCCAGCATTTT
v_call: TRBV15; j_call: TRBJ1-5; d_call: .; clone_size: .; cdr3_aa: CATSRESGGFSNQHF; cdr3_nt: TGTGCCACCAGCAGAGAATCCGGAGGGTTCAGCAATCAGCATTTT
v_call: TRBV15; j_call: TRBJ1-4; d_call: .; clone_size: many; cdr3_aa: CATSRVASRWKEKLFF; cdr3_nt: TGTGCCACCAGCAGAGTAGCCTCGCGATGGAAAGAAAAACTGTTTTTT